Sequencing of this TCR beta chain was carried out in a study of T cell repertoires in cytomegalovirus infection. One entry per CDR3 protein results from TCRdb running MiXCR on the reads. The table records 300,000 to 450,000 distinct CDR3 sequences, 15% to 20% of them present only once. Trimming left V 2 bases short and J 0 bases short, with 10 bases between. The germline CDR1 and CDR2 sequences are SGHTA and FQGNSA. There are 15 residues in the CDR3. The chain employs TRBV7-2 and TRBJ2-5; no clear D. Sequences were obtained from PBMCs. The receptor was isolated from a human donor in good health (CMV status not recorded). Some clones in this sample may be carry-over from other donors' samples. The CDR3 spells CASSLSVGHQETQYF. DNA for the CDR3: TGTGCCAGCAGCTTATCAGTCGGCCACCAAGAGACCCAGTACTTC.